The entry below gives a single T cell receptor beta chain sequence along with its context. This entry comes from a study of blood T cell repertoires in COVID-19. Study summary: COVID-19 samples from acute and convalescent phases originated in the United States, Italy and Spain. The cDNA or gDNA used as material had been derived from T cells, B-cell-depleted T cells, or PBMCs.

Some clones are missing from TCRdb's copy, which holds only in-frame ones; the method was immunoSEQ multiplex PCR. Of roughly 200,000 clones listed, approximately 90% were seen once; the top ten hold around 1.3%. The CDR3 covers 19 residues. V was pared by 0 bases and J by 6 bases, with 26 bases between. CDR1 and CDR2 from the germline V gene are SGHDN and FVKESK. Recruits, aged roughly 18 to 95 years, lived in 24 US areas. Categorization into cohorts depended on clinical history that participants reported. Sequencing was carried out using PBMCs or T cells enriched from blood (not recorded which). The chain couples TRBV14 to TRBJ1-1; the D is unclear. The sequence came from a man aged 25 to 45 who had recovered from COVID-19. The CDR3 here is CASSQEGGQILTTSPEAFF. The DNA of the CDR3 is TGTGCCAGCAGCCAAGAAGGAGGTCAAATACTTACCACTTCACCTGAAGCTTTCTTT.